These 23 T cell receptor beta chains share one sample of origin, sequenced in a study of OX40 agonist ivuxolimab in advanced cancers. Repertoires were generated with immunoSEQ multiplex PCR, while TCRdb's copy carries only in-frame clones and drops some. The sample shows 79,000 or so clones, roughly nine tenths of them seen only once. The sequenced sample was CD4+ or CD8+ T cells sorted from blood, obtained in a trial of the OX40 agonist ivuxolimab. These receptors were taken from an adult with an advanced solid tumor such as melanoma, head and neck, liver or kidney cancer.

This rearrangement joins TRBV18 to TRBJ2-7; the D is unclear. V lost 4 bases to trimming and J lost 3 bases, with 10 bases between them. Germline V gene lookup returns CDR1 KGHSH and CDR2 LQKENI. The CDR3 consists of 13 residues. The DNA of the CDR3 is TGTGCCAGCTCACTCCTCCCTGACTACGAGCAGTACTTC. Translating it yields CASSLLPDYEQYF.

The table lists this clone with a count of one. CDR3 bases: TGTGCCAGCTTCAACAGGGGGCGGGAGACCCAGTACTTC. This translates into CASFNRGRETQYF. The chain is built from TRBV28 and TRBJ2-5, with 9 bases fitting TRBD1. The V segment lost 8 bases and the J segment 5 bases; nucleotides outside the gene matches: 6. The CDR3 has 13 residues. CDR1 MDHEN and CDR2 SYDVKM come from the germline V gene.

The chain links TRBV11-2 to TRBJ1-2; D is unresolved. CDR1 and CDR2 from the germline V gene are SGHAT and FQNNGV. V was trimmed by 8 bases and J by 1 base, leaving 14 bases between them. This CDR3 contains 14 residues. Here the CDR3 DNA reads TGTGCCAGCGGGGTCCGGAGCCTTAACTATGGCTACACCTTC. This encodes CASGVRSLNYGYTF.

The chain has TRBV2 and TRBJ2-7; TRBD1 matches at 7 bases. Trimming at V came to 4 bases and at J to 6 bases, leaving 9 bases not matched to a gene. Germline CDR1 reads SNHLY; CDR2 reads FYNNEI. This CDR3 has 14 amino acids. CDR3 region: CASSGGRRQGEQYF. CDR3 nucleotide sequence: TGTGCCAGCAGTGGGGGCCGGAGACAGGGCGAGCAGTACTTC.

The chain employs TRBV2 and TRBJ2-7, with 9 bases that match TRBD1. The CDR3 has 14 amino acids. V lost 6 bases to trimming and J lost 5 bases; unmatched junction nucleotides: 8. Germline CDR1 is SNHLY and CDR2 is FYNNEI. The CDR3 here is CASSLGTGLHEQYF. CDR3 nucleotide sequence: TGTGCCAGCAGCCTCGGGACAGGGCTGCACGAGCAGTACTTC.

The J gene is TRBJ2-3, the V gene TRBV30, with a possible D match to TRBD1 (5 bases). Germline V gene sequence: CDR1 GTSNPN, CDR2 SVGIG (reference sequence). This CDR3 is 13 amino acids long. The V end was cut by 2 bases, the J end by 5 bases, with 11 bases between. CDR3 coding DNA: TGTGCCTGGAGTTTTCAGGGCCTAGATACGCAGTATTTT. This codes for CAWSFQGLDTQYF.

The chain joins TRBV11-3 to TRBJ2-4; 9 bases match TRBD1. This CDR3 has 16 amino acids. J was trimmed by 0 bases and V by 4 bases; bases with no gene match: 4. Germline V lookup: CDR1 SGHNT, CDR2 YENEEA. The CDR3: CASSWGTGLAKNIQYF. DNA for the CDR3: TGTGCCAGCAGCTGGGGGACAGGGTTAGCCAAAAACATTCAGTACTTC.

The chain carries TRBV5-5 and TRBJ1-2; no firm D call. With 0 bases removed from V and 8 bases from J, the gap between germline ends came to 17 bases. Germline V lookup: CDR1 SGHKS, CDR2 YYEKEE (reference sequence). This CDR3 region has 15 residues. The CDR3, as DNA: TGTGCCAGCAGCTTGGGCGGTAAAGGGCTGATAGGCTACACCTTC. Translating it yields CASSLGGKGLIGYTF. The variable domain in full, with the rest retrieved from reference TRBV5-5 and TRBJ1-2, is DAGVTQSPTHLIKTRGQQVTLRCSPISGHKSVSWYQQVLGQGPQFIFQYYEKEERGRGNFPDRFSARQFPNYSSELNVNALLLGDSALYLCASSLGGKGLIGYTFGSGTRLTVV.

The chain joins TRBV5-1 to TRBJ2-7; D possibly corresponds to TRBD2 (6 bases). The CDR3 has 15 amino acids. CDR1 is SGHRS, CDR2 YFSETQ, per germline. Between the trimmed V and J ends, which lost 0 bases and 3 bases, there was a span of 13 bases. CDR3 DNA sequence: TGCGCCAGCAGCTTGGAGTTAGCGGCCAACTACGAGCAGTACTTC. As protein: CASSLELAANYEQYF.

The CDR3 reads CASSWGAITGELFF. The CDR3 region has the DNA TGTGCCAGCAGCTGGGGTGCGATCACCGGGGAGCTGTTTTTT. The chain carries TRBV7-2 and TRBJ2-2; no definite D call. The germline V gene has CDR1 SGHTA and CDR2 FQGNSA. V lost 4 bases and J 4 bases, leaving 10 bases between the germline ends. CDR3 length: 14 residues.

This chain connects TRBV6-1 to TRBJ1-5; 7 bases agree with TRBD1. V lost 1 base to trimming and J lost 4 bases; unmatched junction nucleotides: 7. CDR1 and CDR2 (germline): MNHNS, SASEGT. The CDR3 is made up of 16 amino acids. The CDR3 DNA reads TGTGCCAGCAGTGAAGGGAGGGGGCGAGGAAATCAGCCCCAGCATTTT. It is translated as CASSEGRGRGNQPQHF.

V and J are TRBV6-5 and TRBJ1-2, with a weak D call TRBD1 (5 bases). The CDR3 totals 14 residues. The germline V gene has CDR1 MNHEY and CDR2 SVGAGI. Trimming left V 6 bases short and J 3 bases short, with 14 bases between. For the CDR3, the DNA is TGTGCCAGCAGATCAGGGATTCAAGACTATGGCTACACCTTC. Amino acids: CASRSGIQDYGYTF.

This clone is a singleton in its sample. This sequence joins TRBV6-4 and TRBJ2-5, with D possibly being TRBD2 (6 bases). CDR3 size: 14 residues. Germline CDR1 and CDR2: MRHNA and SNTAGT. The V and J ends lost 3 bases and 3 bases respectively, with 11 bases between them. The CDR3 sequence: CASSDWPGEETQYF. In DNA form, the CDR3 reads TGTGCCAGCAGTGATTGGCCGGGGGAAGAGACCCAGTACTTC.

The chain has TRBV11-3 and TRBJ2-5; TRBD1 or TRBD2 may be the D gene (5 bases each). Germline V gene sequence: CDR1 SGHNT, CDR2 YENEEA. The CDR3 runs 14 residues. V shed 1 base and J shed 6 bases, with 12 bases lying between them. The CDR3 protein is CASSLGLGAQTQYF. Here the CDR3 DNA reads TGTGCCAGCAGCTTAGGGCTCGGGGCCCAGACCCAGTACTTC.

V is TRBV5-4 and J is TRBJ2-5, with 9 bases fitting TRBD2. V lost 4 bases, J lost 0 bases, and 4 bases stayed unmatched. The CDR3 loop spans 15 amino acids. CDR1 is SGHNT and CDR2 is YYREEE in the germline V gene (reference sequence). CDR3 in DNA: TGTGCCAGCAGCCGGACTAGCGCCTACCAAGAGACCCAGTACTTC. Translated, it gives CASSRTSAYQETQYF. The whole variable domain, filled in from reference TRBV5-4 and TRBJ2-5, reads ETGVTQSPTHLIKTRGQQVTLRCSSQSGHNTVSWYQQALGQGPQFIFQYYREEENGRGNFPPRFSGLQFPNYSSELNVNALELDDSALYLCASSRTSAYQETQYFGPGTRLLVL.

The V call is TRBV28, the J call TRBJ2-1, with TRBD2 identical over 8 bases. V dropped 1 base and J dropped 6; count of bases not matched to a gene: 5. This CDR3 contains 15 residues. Germline assignment: CDR1 MDHEN and CDR2 SYDVKM. The CDR3 bases are TGTGCCAGCAGTTTATTAGCGGGACTTCTCAATGAGCAGTTCTTC. Translated, it gives CASSLLAGLLNEQFF.

The chain is built from TRBV28 and TRBJ2-7; D may be TRBD2 (5 bases). CDR1 is MDHEN, CDR2 SYDVKM, per germline. With 6 bases removed from V and 0 bases from J, the gap between germline ends came to 15 bases. The CDR3 runs 15 residues. The CDR3 region is CASSPERLSSYEQYF. The CDR3 DNA reads TGTGCCAGCAGCCCCGAGCGGCTGAGCTCCTACGAGCAGTACTTC. Full variable domain (rest looked up from reference TRBV28 and TRBJ2-7): DVKVTQSSRYLVKRTGEKVFLECVQDMDHENMFWYRQDPGLGLRLIYFSYDVKMKEKGDIPEGYSVSREKKERFSLILESASTNQTSMYLCASSPERLSSYEQYFGPGTRLTVT.

The rearrangement joins TRBV18 to TRBJ2-1, with 10 bases lining up with TRBD1. Germline trimming cut 5 bases from V and 7 bases from J; bases unmatched to any gene: 11. Germline assignment: CDR1 KGHSH and CDR2 LQKENI. The CDR3 has 16 residues. The CDR3 coding sequence is TGTGCCAGCTCAAGGGCCTCAGGACAGGGGGTAAATGAGCAGTTCTTC. This codes for CASSRASGQGVNEQFF.

Regarding this clone: The same CDR3 can be traced to other DNA sequences in this sample. The V call is TRBV5-1, the J call TRBJ1-2, with D tentatively TRBD1 (5 bases). This CDR3 region has 16 residues. V lost 1 base, J lost 0 bases, and 13 bases lay in between. Per germline, CDR1 SGHRS and CDR2 YFSETQ. CDR3 sequence: CASSLSQGLANYGYTF. For the CDR3, the DNA is TGCGCCAGCAGCTTGTCCCAGGGATTAGCTAACTATGGCTACACCTTC.

CDR3 DNA: TGTGCCAGCAGTTACTCCGGGACAGGGGGTTCTGGCTACACCTTC. It yields the protein CASSYSGTGGSGYTF. The chain is built from TRBV6-6 and TRBJ1-2; 11 bases line up with TRBD1. V lost 0 bases and J lost 7; bases outside the gene matches: 4. Germline V gene sequence: CDR1 MNHNY, CDR2 SVGAGI (reference sequence). This CDR3 is 15 amino acids long.

The rearrangement uses TRBV10-1 and TRBJ1-1, with D maybe TRBD1 (5 bases). The CDR3 length is 14 residues. The V end lost 0 bases, the J end lost 3 bases, and 8 bases lay between the germline ends. Germline assignment: CDR1 WNHNN and CDR2 SYGVQD (reference sequence). CDR3 sequence: CASSESRRDTEAFF. Written as DNA, the CDR3 is TGCGCCAGCAGTGAGTCGCGCAGGGACACTGAAGCTTTCTTT.

The chain combines TRBV10-2 with TRBJ2-3, with D perhaps TRBD2 (7 bases). V lost 6 bases to trimming and J lost 3 bases, with 19 bases between them. The CDR3 runs 16 residues. Germline CDR1 reads WSHSY; CDR2 reads SAAADI. This CDR3 reads CASRGGAGEGTDTQYF. In DNA, the CDR3 is TGCGCCAGCAGGGGGGGGGCGGGAGAAGGAACAGATACGCAGTATTTT.

V and J are TRBV28 and TRBJ1-2, with 9 bases fitting TRBD1. V gave up 6 bases and J gave up 1 base; unmatched junction bases: 9. CDR3 length: 16 amino acids. Germline V CDR1 and CDR2: MDHEN, SYDVKM. CDR3 protein: CASRKLDRGVNYGYTF. The CDR3 DNA sequence: TGTGCCAGCAGAAAACTTGACAGGGGGGTTAACTATGGCTACACCTTC.